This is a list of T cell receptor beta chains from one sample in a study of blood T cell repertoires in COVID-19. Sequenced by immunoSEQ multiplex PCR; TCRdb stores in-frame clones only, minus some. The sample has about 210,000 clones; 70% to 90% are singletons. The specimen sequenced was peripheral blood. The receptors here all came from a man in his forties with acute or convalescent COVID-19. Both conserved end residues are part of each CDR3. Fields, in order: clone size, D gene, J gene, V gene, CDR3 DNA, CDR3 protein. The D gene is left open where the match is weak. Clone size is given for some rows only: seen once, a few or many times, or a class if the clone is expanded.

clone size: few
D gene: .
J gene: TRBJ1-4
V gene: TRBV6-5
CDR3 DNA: TGTGCCAGCAGTTACTCAACCGGGGGGAAACTGTTTTTT
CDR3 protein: CASSYSTGGKLFF

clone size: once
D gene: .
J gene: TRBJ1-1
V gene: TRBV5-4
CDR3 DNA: TGTGCCAGCAGCTTGACTTCGAACACTGAAGCTTTCTTT
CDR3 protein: CASSLTSNTEAFF

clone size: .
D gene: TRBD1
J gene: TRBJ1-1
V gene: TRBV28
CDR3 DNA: TGTGCCAGCAGATGGACAGGGGGCTACACTGAAGCTTTCTTT
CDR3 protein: CASRWTGGYTEAFF

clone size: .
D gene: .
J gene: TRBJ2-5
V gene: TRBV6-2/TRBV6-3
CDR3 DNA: TGTGCCAGCAGCCGCGGCCCATCGGTCCCAGAGACCCAGTACTTC
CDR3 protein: CASSRGPSVPETQYF

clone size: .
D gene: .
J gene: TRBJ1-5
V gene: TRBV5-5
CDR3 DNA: TGTGCCAGCAGCTTGGAGGCGGGGGACCTTTGGGCCCAGCATTTT
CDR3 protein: CASSLEAGDLWAQHF

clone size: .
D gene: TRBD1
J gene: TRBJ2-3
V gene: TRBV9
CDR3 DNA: TGTGCCAGCAGCGTAGCTACAGGACAGGGAACAGATACGCAGTATTTT
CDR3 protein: CASSVATGQGTDTQYF

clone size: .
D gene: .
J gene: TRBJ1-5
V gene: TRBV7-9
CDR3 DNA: TGTGCCAGCAGCTTAGGTCAGGATAGTGATCAGCCCCAGCATTTT
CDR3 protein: CASSLGQDSDQPQHF

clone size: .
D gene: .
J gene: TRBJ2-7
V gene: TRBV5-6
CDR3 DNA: TGTGCCAGCAGCTTGGGGGCGGCAGGGATCCCCTACGAGCAGTACTTC
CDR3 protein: CASSLGAAGIPYEQYF

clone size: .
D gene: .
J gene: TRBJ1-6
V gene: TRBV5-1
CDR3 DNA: TGCGCCAGCAGCTTGGACAGGGTACACAATTCACCCCTCCACTTT
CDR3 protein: CASSLDRVHNSPLHF

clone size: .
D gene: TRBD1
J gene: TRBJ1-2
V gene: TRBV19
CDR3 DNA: TGTGCCAGTAGTATCGGACAGGGGAACTATGGCTACACCTTC
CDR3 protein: CASSIGQGNYGYTF

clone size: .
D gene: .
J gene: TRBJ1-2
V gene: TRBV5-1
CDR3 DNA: TGCGCCAGCAGCCTGGGACTTGGGAGTGGCTACACCTTC
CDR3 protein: CASSLGLGSGYTF

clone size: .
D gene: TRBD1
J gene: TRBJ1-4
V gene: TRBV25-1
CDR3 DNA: TGTGCCAGCAGTGATCCGGACAGGGCAAATGAAAAACTGTTTTTT
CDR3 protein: CASSDPDRANEKLFF

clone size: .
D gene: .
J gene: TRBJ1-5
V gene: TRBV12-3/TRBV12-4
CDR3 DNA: TGTGCCAGCAGTCTGCCCCCCAGTCAGCCCCAGCATTTT
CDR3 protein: CASSLPPSQPQHF

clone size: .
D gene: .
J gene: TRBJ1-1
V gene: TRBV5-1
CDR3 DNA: TGCGCCAGCAGCCGCCTTACAGGGCTCATGGCTGAAGCTTTCTTT
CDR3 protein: CASSRLTGLMAEAFF

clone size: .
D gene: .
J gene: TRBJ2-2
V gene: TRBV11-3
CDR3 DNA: TGTGCCAGCAGCTTACGAGGGAGCGCCAGGACCGGGGAGCTGTTTTTT
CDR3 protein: CASSLRGSARTGELFF

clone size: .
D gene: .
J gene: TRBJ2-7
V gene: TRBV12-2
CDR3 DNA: TGTGCAAGTCGCTTAGCGCCCGCAGGGGAGAACGAGCAGTACTTC
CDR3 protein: CASRLAPAGENEQYF

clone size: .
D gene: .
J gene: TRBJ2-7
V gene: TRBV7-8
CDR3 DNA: TGTGCCAGCAGCCCAGAGGGGGTGGTTGGAAACTACGAGCAGTACTTC
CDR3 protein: CASSPEGVVGNYEQYF

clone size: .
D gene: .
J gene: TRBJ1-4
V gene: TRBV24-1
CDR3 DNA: TGTGCCACCAGTGATTGGGACTCTGAAAAACTGTTTTTT
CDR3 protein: CATSDWDSEKLFF

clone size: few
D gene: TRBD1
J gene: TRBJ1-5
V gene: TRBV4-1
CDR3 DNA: TGCGCCAGCAGCCATCAGGACCCAGGGGGGAATCAGCCCCAGCATTTT
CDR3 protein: CASSHQDPGGNQPQHF

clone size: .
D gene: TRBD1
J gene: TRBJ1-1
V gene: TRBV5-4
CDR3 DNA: TGTGCCAGCAGCCAGGGGACAGGGAGTCGGATCACTGAAGCTTTCTTT
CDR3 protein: CASSQGTGSRITEAFF

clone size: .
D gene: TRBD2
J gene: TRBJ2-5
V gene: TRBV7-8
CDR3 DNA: TGTGCCAGCAGCTTAGTCCTAGCGGGGGAAAAGACCCAGTACTTC
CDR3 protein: CASSLVLAGEKTQYF

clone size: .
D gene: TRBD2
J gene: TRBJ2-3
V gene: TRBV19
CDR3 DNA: TGTGCCAGTAGTATCACGGGGACTAGCGGGTTGGAATCCACAGATACGCAGTATTTT
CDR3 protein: CASSITGTSGLESTDTQYF

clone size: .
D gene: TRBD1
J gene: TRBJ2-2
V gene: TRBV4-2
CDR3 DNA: TGTGCCAGCAGCCCTCGGACAGGGGGGGCCGGGGAGCTGTTTTTT
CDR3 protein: CASSPRTGGAGELFF

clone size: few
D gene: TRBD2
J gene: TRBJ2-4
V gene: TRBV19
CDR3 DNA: TGTGCCAGTAGTATCCTACGACTAGCGGGGGGGAGCATTCAGTACTTC
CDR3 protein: CASSILRLAGGSIQYF

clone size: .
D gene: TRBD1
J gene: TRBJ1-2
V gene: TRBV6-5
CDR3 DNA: TGTGCCAGCAGATCCGGGACAGTCTATGGCTACACCTTC
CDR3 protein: CASRSGTVYGYTF

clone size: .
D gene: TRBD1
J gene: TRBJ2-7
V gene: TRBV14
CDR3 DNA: TGTGCCAGCAGCCAAGGGACAGGGGACGAGCAGTACTTC
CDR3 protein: CASSQGTGDEQYF

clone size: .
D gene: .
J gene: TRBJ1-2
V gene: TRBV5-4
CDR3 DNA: TGTGCCAGCAGCTGGGGGGGGCTTGGCTACACCTTC
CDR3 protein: CASSWGGLGYTF

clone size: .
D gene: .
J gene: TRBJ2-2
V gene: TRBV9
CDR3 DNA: .
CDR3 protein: CASSVGPGQGGFTGELFF

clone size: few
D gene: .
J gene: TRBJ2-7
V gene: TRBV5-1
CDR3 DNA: TGCGCCAGCAGCTTGGCCTTTGCAGTCAACGAGCAGTACTTC
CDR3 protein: CASSLAFAVNEQYF

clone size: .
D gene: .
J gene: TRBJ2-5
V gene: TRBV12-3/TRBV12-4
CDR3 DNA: TGTGCCAGCAGTTTCCAGGTAATAGAGACCCAGTACTTC
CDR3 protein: CASSFQVIETQYF

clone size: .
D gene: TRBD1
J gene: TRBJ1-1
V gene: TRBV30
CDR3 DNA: TGTGCCCGGACAGGGGAGGGGGGTCTGAACACTGAAGCTTTCTTT
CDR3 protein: CARTGEGGLNTEAFF

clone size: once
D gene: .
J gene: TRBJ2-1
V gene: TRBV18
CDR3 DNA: TGTGCCAGCTCACCACCCCCATACGCACTCCACAATGAGCAGTTCTTC
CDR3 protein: CASSPPPYALHNEQFF

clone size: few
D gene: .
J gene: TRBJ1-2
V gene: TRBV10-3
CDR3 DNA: TGTGCCATCAGTGAGCCGGACAGTCACGGCTACACCTTC
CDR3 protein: CAISEPDSHGYTF

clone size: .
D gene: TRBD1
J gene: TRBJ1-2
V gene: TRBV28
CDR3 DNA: TGTGCCAGCAGTGCTCCGGGACAGGGGACCTATGGCTACACCTTC
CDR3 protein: CASSAPGQGTYGYTF

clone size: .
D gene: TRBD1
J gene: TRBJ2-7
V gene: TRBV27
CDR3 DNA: TGTGCCAGCAGTGACGGGGACAGGGCCCTCGACGAGCAGTACTTC
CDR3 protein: CASSDGDRALDEQYF

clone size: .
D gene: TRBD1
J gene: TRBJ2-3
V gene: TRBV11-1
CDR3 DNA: TGTGCCAGCAGCCCACGACAGGGAGATACGCAGTATTTT
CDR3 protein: CASSPRQGDTQYF

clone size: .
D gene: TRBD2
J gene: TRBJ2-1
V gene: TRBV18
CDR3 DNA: TGTGCCAGCTCACCAAGGCTGCTAGCGGGTCACTTCTACAATGAGCAGTTCTTC
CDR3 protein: CASSPRLLAGHFYNEQFF

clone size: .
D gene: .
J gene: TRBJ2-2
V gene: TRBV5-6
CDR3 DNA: TGTGCCAGCAGTTTCCCCCAGGGGAACACCGGGGAGCTGTTTTTT
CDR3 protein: CASSFPQGNTGELFF

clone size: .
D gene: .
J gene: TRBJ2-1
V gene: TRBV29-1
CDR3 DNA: TGCAGCCCGACGCAGGGTGACAATGAGCAGTTCTTC
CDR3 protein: CSPTQGDNEQFF

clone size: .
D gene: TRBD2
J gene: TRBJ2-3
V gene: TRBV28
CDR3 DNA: TGTGCCTGGGCGATAGCGGGAGGGCCCACAGATACGCAGTATTTT
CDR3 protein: CAWAIAGGPTDTQYF